Each of the 7 T cell receptor beta chains below was sequenced from the same sample in a study of T-cell memory formation after mild COVID-19. TCRdb independently ran MiXCR on the 5' RACE reads; one entry per CDR3 protein. Here the sample spans roughly 300,000 distinct CDR3 sequences, 8.2% being singletons. Specimen: PBMCs or a T cell subset sorted from them (not recorded which). Every receptor here comes from a man in his late teens or twenties who had mild COVID-19 (a few samples of this study predate the infection). Cell type and time point are not known.

V is TRBV19 and J is TRBJ1-2, with a possible D match to TRBD1 (5 bases). Germline V CDR1 and CDR2: LNHDA, SQIVND (reference sequence). The CDR3 is 13 amino acids. V lost 3 bases and J lost 8, with 13 bases in between. The CDR3 loop is CASSMVRGGGYTF. The CDR3 DNA reads TGTGCCAGTAGTATGGTCCGGGGCGGAGGCTACACCTTC. The whole variable domain, remainder taken from reference TRBV19 and TRBJ1-2, is DGGITQSPKYLFRKEGQNVTLSCEQNLNHDAMYWYRQDPGQGLRLIYYSQIVNDFQKGDIAEGYSVSREKKESFPLTVTSAQKNPTAFYLCASSMVRGGGYTFGSGTRLTVV.

There are a few counts of this clonotype. V gene TRBV7-9 combines with J gene TRBJ1-2; D is ambiguous. The CDR3 has 13 amino acids. The germline CDR1 and CDR2 sequences are SEHNR and FQNEAQ (reference sequence). V was shortened by 6 bases and J by 0 bases, with 8 bases between the two germline ends. CDR3 nucleotide sequence: TGTGCCAGCAGGATCGCGGCTAACTATGGCTACACCTTC. Amino acid sequence: CASRIAANYGYTF.

V gene TRBV28 combines with J gene TRBJ1-5; tentatively, D is TRBD1 (5 bases). This CDR3 region has 15 residues. CDR1 and CDR2 (germline): MDHEN, SYDVKM. Trimming left V 11 bases short and J 0 bases short, with 17 bases between. CDR3 protein: CAHAGTPYSNQPQHF. As DNA, the CDR3 is TGTGCCCATGCTGGGACCCCTTATAGCAATCAGCCCCAGCATTTT.

This clonotype was counted only a few times. The chain recombines TRBV5-4 with TRBJ2-7; 12 bases are shared with TRBD1. Germline CDR1 and CDR2: SGHNT and YYREEE (reference sequence). The CDR3 covers 16 residues. J was trimmed by 2 bases and V by 4 bases; bases with no gene match: 7. The CDR3 DNA follows: TGTGCCAGCAGCAGCACCGGGACAGGGGGCGCCTACGAGCAGTACTTC. Protein product: CASSSTGTGGAYEQYF.

The rearrangement links TRBV24-1 to TRBJ1-5; D gene ambiguous. CDR3 length equals 12 residues. Trimming took 5 bases from V and 14 from J, leaving 15 bases between them. The V gene's germline CDR1 is KGHDR and CDR2 SFDVKD. For the CDR3, the DNA is TGTGCCACCAGTGGATTGCGCGGGTTTAAGCATTTT. This encodes CATSGLRGFKHF.

This clonotype was seen more than once but under ten times. The chain uses TRBV6-2 or TRBV6-3 and TRBJ2-2; 11 bases match TRBD2. After removal of 6 bases from V and 5 bases from J, the junction contained 14 bases not matched to a gene. This CDR3 is 18 amino acids long. The germline CDR1 and CDR2 sequences are MNHEY and SVGEGT. The CDR3 coding sequence is TGTGCCAGCAGGCAGGGACTAGCGGTGAATATTATTACCGGGGAGCTGTTTTTT. It codes for CASRQGLAVNIITGELFF.

This clonotype showed up many times. The genes are TRBV7-9 and TRBJ2-2; D is undetermined. Germline V lookup: CDR1 SEHNR, CDR2 FQNEAQ (reference sequence). Trimming took off 3 bases at V and 8 bases at J, with 13 bases between the two ends. This CDR3 contains 14 residues. CDR3 protein: CASSFLLAGGELFF. CDR3 DNA: TGTGCCAGCAGCTTCCTACTTGCTGGAGGGGAGCTGTTTTTT.